The 20 T cell receptor beta chains presented below share a single source sample, sequenced in a study of shared clonotypes between healthy human individuals. CD8 cells classed as naive were CD45RO-negative and positively selected for CCR7, excluding terminally differentiated effector memory CD45RA+ cells. Sequencing used immunoSEQ multiplex PCR; TCRdb keeps in-frame clones, though not all of them. The data contain about 610,000 clones, about 96% of them singletons. The sequenced sample consisted of naive CD8+ T cells sorted from blood. The receptors were sampled from a woman aged 25-40 years in good health.

The gene calls are TRBV27 and TRBJ2-7; D call uncertain. V lost 6 bases and J lost 1, with 10 bases in between. Germline lookup yields CDR1 MNHEY and CDR2 SMNVEV (reference sequence). The CDR3 is 13 residues long. DNA for the CDR3: TGTGCCAGCAGCAACATGTTATCCTACGAGCAGTACTTC. Protein sequence: CASSNMLSYEQYF.

This chain connects TRBV28 to TRBJ1-6; D is possibly TRBD1 (5 bases). The V end lost 7 bases, the J end lost 0 bases, and 13 bases lay between the germline ends. The CDR3 length is 16 residues. In germline, CDR1 is MDHEN, CDR2 SYDVKM. CDR3 nucleotides: TGTGCCAGCACTCCCGGGGGGAGCTCCTATAATTCACCCCTCCACTTT. Translation: CASTPGGSSYNSPLHF.

The V and J genes are TRBV7-9 and TRBJ2-5, with 11 bases aligning to TRBD2. The germline CDR1 and CDR2 sequences are SEHNR and FQNEAQ (reference sequence). The length of the CDR3 is 17 residues. J lost 5 bases, V lost 4 bases, and 12 bases had no gene match. The CDR3 is CASSSTPLAGVTETQYF. The CDR3 DNA follows: TGTGCCAGCAGCTCGACTCCACTAGCGGGGGTAACGGAGACCCAGTACTTC. The full variable domain, completed using reference TRBV7-9 and TRBJ2-5, is DTGVSQNPRHKITKRGQNVTFRCDPISEHNRLYWYRQTLGQGPEFLTYFQNEAQLEKSRLLSDRFSAERPKGSFSTLEIQRTEQGDSAMYLCASSSTPLAGVTETQYFGPGTRLLVL.

This chain links TRBV28 with TRBJ2-2; D perhaps matches TRBD1 (5 bases). The CDR3 sequence is 15 residues long. Trimming shortened V by 3 bases and J by 1 base, and 9 bases separated the two germline ends. The germline CDR1 and CDR2 sequences are MDHEN and SYDVKM. DNA of the CDR3: TGTGCCAGCAGTTTTACCACAGGGAACACCGGGGAGCTGTTTTTT. It specifies CASSFTTGNTGELFF.

The J gene is TRBJ2-7, the V gene TRBV19; D remains unclear. V gave up 3 bases and J gave up 5 bases, with 17 bases separating them. This CDR3 contains 15 residues. CDR1 and CDR2 from the germline V gene are LNHDA and SQIVND (reference sequence). The CDR3 here is CASSISSGVTHEQYF. For the CDR3, the DNA is TGTGCCAGTAGTATTAGTTCTGGAGTTACCCACGAGCAGTACTTC.

The chain links TRBV4-2 to TRBJ2-7; D possibly corresponds to TRBD2 (6 bases). Germline values: CDR1 LGHNA, CDR2 YNFKEQ. Trimming cost V 0 bases and J 2 bases, with 8 bases left between them. This CDR3 region has 14 residues. The CDR3 bases are TGTGCCAGCAGCCAAGATTCGGGAGCCTACGAGCAGTACTTC. Amino acid sequence: CASSQDSGAYEQYF.

The chain couples TRBV7-6 to TRBJ1-3, with a tentative D call TRBD1 (5 bases). Germline V CDR1 and CDR2: SGHVS, FNYEAQ. This CDR3 spans 16 amino acids. V dropped 2 bases and J dropped 3 bases, with 14 bases sitting between them. CDR3 amino acids: CASSLQDRYGGNTIYF. The CDR3, as DNA: TGTGCCAGCAGCTTACAAGACAGATACGGTGGAAACACCATATATTTT.

The V gene is TRBV7-7, the J gene TRBJ2-2; D may be TRBD1 (5 bases). Trimming took 2 bases from V and 1 from J, leaving 14 bases between them. Germline values: CDR1 SSHAT, CDR2 FNYEAQ (reference sequence). This CDR3 is built from 17 residues. CDR3 residues: CASSLNLGRVNTGELFF. The CDR3 DNA reads as TGTGCCAGCAGCTTAAACCTCGGCAGGGTGAACACCGGGGAGCTGTTTTTT.

V usage is TRBV5-4 and J usage is TRBJ2-7; 9 positions agree with TRBD2. The CDR3 contains 15 residues. CDR1 and CDR2 from the germline V gene are SGHNT and YYREEE (reference sequence). J gave up 2 bases and V 3 bases, and 6 bases lay outside the gene matches. This CDR3 is CASSWGTSSTYEQYF. CDR3 coding DNA: TGTGCCAGCAGCTGGGGGACTAGCTCCACCTACGAGCAGTACTTC.

The rearrangement links TRBV28 to TRBJ2-7; TRBD1 agrees at 7 bases. Germline trimming cut 3 bases from V and 0 bases from J; bases unmatched to any gene: 5. CDR1 is MDHEN, CDR2 SYDVKM, per germline. The CDR3 consists of 15 residues. CDR3 nucleotide sequence: TGTGCCAGCAGTTTTCGAGGGGGCGCCTCCTACGAGCAGTACTTC. This encodes CASSFRGGASYEQYF.

V and J are TRBV6-1 and TRBJ1-5; the D gene is possibly TRBD1 (5 bases). Germline V gene data show CDR1 as MNHNS and CDR2 as SASEGT. The CDR3 is 14 amino acids. Trimming shortened V by 5 bases and J by 6 bases, and 14 bases separated the two germline ends. The CDR3 DNA reads as TGTGCCAGCAGTACCAAATCCGGGGGTCAGCCCCAGCATTTT. The encoded protein is CASSTKSGGQPQHF.

This chain connects TRBV13 to TRBJ2-1, with a weak D call TRBD2 (6 bases). CDR3 length equals 14 residues. Germline V gene data show CDR1 as PRHDT and CDR2 as FYEKMQ (reference sequence). V shed 2 bases and J shed 6 bases, with 11 bases lying between them. Here the CDR3 DNA reads TGTGCCAGCAGCTTAACGGGAGAGGTCAATGAGCAGTTCTTC. It is translated as CASSLTGEVNEQFF.

The genes are TRBV11-3 and TRBJ1-1; 11 nucleotides align to TRBD1. The CDR3 loop spans 14 amino acids. Germline CDR1 reads SGHNT; CDR2 reads YENEEA. V lost 4 bases, J lost 6 bases, and 4 bases stayed unmatched. In DNA, the CDR3 is TGTGCCAGCAGCTCCCGGGACAGGGGGGCTGAAGCTTTCTTT. Translation gives CASSSRDRGAEAFF. The variable domain in full, with the rest retrieved from reference TRBV11-3 and TRBJ1-1, is EAGVVQSPRYKIIEKKQPVAFWCNPISGHNTLYWYLQNLGQGPELLIRYENEEAVDDSQLPKDRFSAERLKGVDSTLKIQPAELGDSAVYLCASSSRDRGAEAFFGQGTRLTVV.

The V call is TRBV5-6, the J call TRBJ2-1; either TRBD1 or TRBD2 may fit D (6 bases each). The CDR3 length is 14 residues. The V end lost 5 bases, the J end lost 7 bases, and 16 bases lay between the germline ends. Germline loops: CDR1 SGHDT, CDR2 YYEEEE. CDR3 amino acids: CASRMPGAVNEQFF. The CDR3, as DNA: TGTGCCAGCAGAATGCCGGGGGCCGTGAATGAGCAGTTCTTC.

On this clone itself: The same CDR3 arises from other DNA sequences in this sample as well. The chain recombines TRBV28 with TRBJ2-7, with D tentatively TRBD1 or TRBD2 (5 bases each). Germline V gives CDR1 MDHEN, CDR2 SYDVKM. Trimming left V 6 bases short and J 2 bases short, with 14 bases between. The CDR3 runs 14 residues. For the CDR3, the DNA is TGTGCCAGCAGGCCGGGACGAAGGACCTACGAGCAGTACTTC. This codes for CASRPGRRTYEQYF.

The chain has TRBV2 and TRBJ1-2; D may be TRBD1 (6 bases). The germline V gene has CDR1 SNHLY and CDR2 FYNNEI. CDR3 size: 16 residues. The V end lost 2 bases, the J end lost 10 bases, and 23 bases lay between the germline ends. The CDR3 DNA reads as TGTGCCAGCAGTGAACGTGTAACAGGGACCGTTCGGGACTACACCTTC. This sequence encodes CASSERVTGTVRDYTF.

The chain links TRBV9 to TRBJ1-2; possibly TRBD1 for D (5 bases). Germline V gene sequence: CDR1 SGDLS, CDR2 YYNGEE. V was clipped by 3 bases and J by 5 bases, with 14 bases between them. The CDR3 runs 14 residues. The DNA of the CDR3 is TGTGCCAGCAGCGCTACCTGGGACCTATATGGCTACACCTTC. It encodes CASSATWDLYGYTF.

The chain recombines TRBV15 with TRBJ2-7; perhaps TRBD1 as D (5 bases). CDR1 and CDR2 (germline): LNHNV, YYDKDF (reference sequence). This CDR3 has 14 amino acids. V lost 4 bases to trimming and J lost 3 bases, with 13 bases between them. The CDR3 loop is CATSIQIGVYEQYF. In nucleotides, the CDR3 is TGTGCCACCAGCATCCAAATAGGGGTCTACGAGCAGTACTTC.

The chain links TRBV2 to TRBJ2-1, with a tentative D call TRBD2 (5 bases). The CDR3 is made up of 16 amino acids. The V gene lost 1 base and the J gene lost 5 bases, with 15 bases spanning the gap. Germline values: CDR1 SNHLY, CDR2 FYNNEI. The CDR3 region is CASSEGGYDGNNEQFF. CDR3 bases: TGTGCCAGCAGTGAAGGCGGTTACGACGGGAACAATGAGCAGTTCTTC. Combining the CDR3 with reference TRBV2 and TRBJ2-1 gives the whole variable domain EPEVTQTPSHQVTQMGQEVILRCVPISNHLYFYWYRQILGQKVEFLVSFYNNEISEKSEIFDDQFSVERPDGSNFTLKIRSTKLEDSAMYFCASSEGGYDGNNEQFFGPGTRLTVL.

In its sample, this clone was seen a few times. The rearrangement uses TRBV18 and TRBJ1-1; no reliable D call. This CDR3 has 13 residues. V was shortened by 3 bases and J by 2 bases, with 7 bases between the two germline ends. In germline, CDR1 is KGHSH, CDR2 LQKENI. The CDR3 region is CASSPPENTEAFF. CDR3 in DNA: TGTGCCAGCTCACCCCCTGAAAACACTGAAGCTTTCTTT.